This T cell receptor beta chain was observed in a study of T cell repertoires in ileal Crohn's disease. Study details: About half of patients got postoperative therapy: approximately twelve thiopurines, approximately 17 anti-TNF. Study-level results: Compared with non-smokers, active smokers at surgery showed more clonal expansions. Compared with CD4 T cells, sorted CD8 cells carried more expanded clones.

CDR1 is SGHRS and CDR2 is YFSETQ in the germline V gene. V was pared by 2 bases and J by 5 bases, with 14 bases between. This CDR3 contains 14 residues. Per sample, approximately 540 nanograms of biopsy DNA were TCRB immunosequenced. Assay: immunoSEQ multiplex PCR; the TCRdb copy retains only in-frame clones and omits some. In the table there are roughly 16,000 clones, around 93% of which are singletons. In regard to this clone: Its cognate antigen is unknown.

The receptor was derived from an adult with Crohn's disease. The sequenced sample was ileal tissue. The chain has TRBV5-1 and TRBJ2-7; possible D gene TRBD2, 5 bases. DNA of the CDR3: TGCGCCAGCAGCTTTTTCCAGGACGGGGACGAGCAGTACTTC. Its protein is CASSFFQDGDEQYF.